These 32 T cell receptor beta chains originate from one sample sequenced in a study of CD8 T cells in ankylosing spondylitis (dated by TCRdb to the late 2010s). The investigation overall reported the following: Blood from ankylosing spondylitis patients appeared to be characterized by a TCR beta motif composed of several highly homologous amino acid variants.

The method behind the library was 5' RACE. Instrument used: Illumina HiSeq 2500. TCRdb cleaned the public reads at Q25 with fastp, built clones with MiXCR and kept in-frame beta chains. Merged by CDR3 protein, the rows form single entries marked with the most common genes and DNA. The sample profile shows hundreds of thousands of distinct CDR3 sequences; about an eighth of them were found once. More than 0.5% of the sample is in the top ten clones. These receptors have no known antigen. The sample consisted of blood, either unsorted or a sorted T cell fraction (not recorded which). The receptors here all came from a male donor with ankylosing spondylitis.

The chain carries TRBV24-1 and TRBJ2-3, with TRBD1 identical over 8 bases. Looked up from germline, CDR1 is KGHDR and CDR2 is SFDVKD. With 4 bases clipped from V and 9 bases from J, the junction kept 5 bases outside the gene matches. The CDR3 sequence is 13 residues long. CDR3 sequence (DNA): TGTGCCACCAGTGACCCGGACAGGGACACGCAGTATTTT. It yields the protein CATSDPDRDTQYF.

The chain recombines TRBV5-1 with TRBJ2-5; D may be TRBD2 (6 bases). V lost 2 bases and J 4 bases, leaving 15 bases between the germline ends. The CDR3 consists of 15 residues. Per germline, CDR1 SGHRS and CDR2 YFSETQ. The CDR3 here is CASSFTLLGGETQYF. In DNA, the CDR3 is TGCGCCAGCAGCTTTACCTTGCTGGGAGGAGAGACCCAGTACTTC.

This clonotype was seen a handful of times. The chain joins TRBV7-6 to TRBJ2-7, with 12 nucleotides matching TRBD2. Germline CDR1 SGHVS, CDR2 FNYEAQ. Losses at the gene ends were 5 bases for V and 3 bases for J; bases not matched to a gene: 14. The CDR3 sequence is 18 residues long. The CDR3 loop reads CASSRTSGTLGFFYEQYF. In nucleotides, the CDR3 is TGTGCCAGCAGCCGGACTAGCGGGACGTTAGGCTTTTTCTACGAGCAGTACTTC.

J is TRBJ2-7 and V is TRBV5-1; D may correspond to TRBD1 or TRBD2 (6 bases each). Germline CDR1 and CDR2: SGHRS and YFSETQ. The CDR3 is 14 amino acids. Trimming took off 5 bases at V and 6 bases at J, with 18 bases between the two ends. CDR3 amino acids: CASRGGSTPLEQYF. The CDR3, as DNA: TGCGCCAGCAGAGGGGGGTCTACCCCTCTCGAGCAGTACTTC.

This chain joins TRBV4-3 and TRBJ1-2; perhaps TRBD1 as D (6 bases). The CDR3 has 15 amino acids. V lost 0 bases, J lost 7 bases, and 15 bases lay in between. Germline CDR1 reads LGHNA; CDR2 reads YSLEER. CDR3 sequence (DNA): TGCGCCAGCAGCCAAGAATGGGCACAGGGTGGTGGCTACACCTTC. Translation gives CASSQEWAQGGGYTF.

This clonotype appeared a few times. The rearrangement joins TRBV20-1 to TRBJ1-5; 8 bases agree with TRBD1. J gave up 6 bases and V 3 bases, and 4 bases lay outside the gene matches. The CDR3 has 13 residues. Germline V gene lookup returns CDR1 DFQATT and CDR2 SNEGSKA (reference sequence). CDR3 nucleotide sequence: TGCAGTGCTAGTCGAGGACAGGGTCAGCCCCAGCATTTT. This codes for CSASRGQGQPQHF.

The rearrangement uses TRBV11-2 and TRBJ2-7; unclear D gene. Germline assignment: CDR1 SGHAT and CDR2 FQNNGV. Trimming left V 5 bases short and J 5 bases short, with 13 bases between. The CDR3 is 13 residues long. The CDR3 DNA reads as TGTGCCAGCAGCCCACTTGGGTTTCACGAGCAGTACTTC. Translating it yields CASSPLGFHEQYF.

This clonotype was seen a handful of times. The CDR3 region has the DNA TGTGCCAGCAGTTGGACAGGGGGCGCTGATAATTCACCCCTCCACTTT. Protein sequence: CASSWTGGADNSPLHF. The chain is built from TRBV6-5 and TRBJ1-6; TRBD1 matches 11 bases. The CDR3 length is 16 residues. V lost 4 bases to trimming and J lost 5 bases; unmatched junction nucleotides: 4. The germline V gene has CDR1 MNHEY and CDR2 SVGAGI.

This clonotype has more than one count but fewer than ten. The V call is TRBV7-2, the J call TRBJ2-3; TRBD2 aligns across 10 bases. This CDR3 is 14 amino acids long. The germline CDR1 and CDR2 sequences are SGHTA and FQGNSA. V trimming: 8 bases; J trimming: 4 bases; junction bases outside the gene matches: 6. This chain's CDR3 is CASRLAGVADTQYF. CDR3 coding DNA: TGTGCCAGCCGCCTAGCGGGGGTGGCAGATACGCAGTATTTT.

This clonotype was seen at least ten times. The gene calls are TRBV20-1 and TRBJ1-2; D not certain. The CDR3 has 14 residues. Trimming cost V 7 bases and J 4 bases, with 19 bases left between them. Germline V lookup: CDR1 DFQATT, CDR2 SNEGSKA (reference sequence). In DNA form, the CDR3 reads TGCAGTGTTTGGCTTGGCAGCGCTATCTATGGCTACACCTTC. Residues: CSVWLGSAIYGYTF.

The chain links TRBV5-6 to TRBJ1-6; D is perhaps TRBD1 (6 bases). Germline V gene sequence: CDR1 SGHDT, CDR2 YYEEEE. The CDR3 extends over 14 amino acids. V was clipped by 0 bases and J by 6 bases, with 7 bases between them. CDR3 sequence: CASSLGTVNSPLHF. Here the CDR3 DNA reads TGTGCCAGCAGCTTGGGGACAGTTAATTCACCCCTCCACTTT.

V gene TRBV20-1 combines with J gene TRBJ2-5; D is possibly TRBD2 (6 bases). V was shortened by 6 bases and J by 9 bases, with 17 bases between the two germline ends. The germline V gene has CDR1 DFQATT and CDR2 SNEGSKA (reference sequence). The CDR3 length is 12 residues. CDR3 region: CSAPPAGTSQYF. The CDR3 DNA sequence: TGCAGTGCCCCCCCGGCAGGGACTTCCCAGTACTTC.

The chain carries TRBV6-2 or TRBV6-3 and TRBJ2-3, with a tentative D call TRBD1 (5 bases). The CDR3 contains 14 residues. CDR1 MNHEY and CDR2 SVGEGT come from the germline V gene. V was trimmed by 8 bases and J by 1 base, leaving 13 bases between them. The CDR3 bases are TGTGCCAGCCGGAGACAGCCGGGCACAGATACGCAGTATTTT. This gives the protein CASRRQPGTDTQYF.

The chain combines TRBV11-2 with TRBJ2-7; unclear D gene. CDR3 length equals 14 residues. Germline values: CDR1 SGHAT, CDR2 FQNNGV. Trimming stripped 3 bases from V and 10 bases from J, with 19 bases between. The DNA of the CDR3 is TGTGCCAGCAGCTTCGAAACGGGCCAGTTCCTACAGTACTTC. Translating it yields CASSFETGQFLQYF.

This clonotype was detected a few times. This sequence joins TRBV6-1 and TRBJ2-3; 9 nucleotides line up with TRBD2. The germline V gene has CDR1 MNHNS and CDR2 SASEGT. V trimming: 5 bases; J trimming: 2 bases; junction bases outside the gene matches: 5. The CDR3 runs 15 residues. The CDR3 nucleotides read TGTGCCAGCAGTCAACGACTAGCGGTCACAGATACGCAGTATTTT. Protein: CASSQRLAVTDTQYF.

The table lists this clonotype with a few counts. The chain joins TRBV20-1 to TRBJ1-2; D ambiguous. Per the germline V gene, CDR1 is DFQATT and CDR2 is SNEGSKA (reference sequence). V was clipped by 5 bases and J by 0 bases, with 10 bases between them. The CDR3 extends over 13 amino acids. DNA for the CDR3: TGCAGTGCTGTAGACCGGTCTAACTATGGCTACACCTTC. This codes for CSAVDRSNYGYTF.

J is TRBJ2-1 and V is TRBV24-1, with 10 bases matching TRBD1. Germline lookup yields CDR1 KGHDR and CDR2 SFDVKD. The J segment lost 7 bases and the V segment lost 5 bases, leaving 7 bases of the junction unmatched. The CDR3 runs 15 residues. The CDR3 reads CATSGPGQGKNEQFF. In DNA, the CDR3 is TGTGCCACCAGTGGTCCGGGACAGGGGAAGAATGAGCAGTTCTTC.

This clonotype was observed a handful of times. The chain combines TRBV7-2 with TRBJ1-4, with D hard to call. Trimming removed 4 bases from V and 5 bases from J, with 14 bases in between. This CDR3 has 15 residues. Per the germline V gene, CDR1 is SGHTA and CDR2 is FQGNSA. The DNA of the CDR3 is TGTGCCAGCAGCTCCCAGACAAGGATCAATGAAAAACTGTTTTTT. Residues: CASSSQTRINEKLFF.

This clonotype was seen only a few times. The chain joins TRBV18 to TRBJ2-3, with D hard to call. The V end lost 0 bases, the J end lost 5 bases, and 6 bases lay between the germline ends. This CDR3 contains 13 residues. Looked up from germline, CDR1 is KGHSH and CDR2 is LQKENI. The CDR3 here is CASSPPSEDTQYF. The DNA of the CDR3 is TGTGCCAGCTCACCACCGTCAGAAGATACGCAGTATTTT.

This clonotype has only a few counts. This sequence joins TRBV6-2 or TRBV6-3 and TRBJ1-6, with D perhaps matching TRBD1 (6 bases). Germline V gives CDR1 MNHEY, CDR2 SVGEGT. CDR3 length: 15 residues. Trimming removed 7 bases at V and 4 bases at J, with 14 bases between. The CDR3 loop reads CASTLRDTYNSPLHF. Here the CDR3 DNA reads TGTGCCAGCACCCTCCGGGACACTTATAATTCACCCCTCCACTTT.

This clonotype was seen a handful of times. The CDR3 loop is CASSRAGQTSNYGYTF. In DNA form, the CDR3 reads TGTGCCAGCAGTAGAGCGGGACAGACCTCTAACTATGGCTACACCTTC. This chain links TRBV6-1 with TRBJ1-2; 7 bases fit TRBD1. Per the germline V gene, CDR1 is MNHNS and CDR2 is SASEGT. Losses at the gene ends were 5 bases for V and 0 bases for J; bases not matched to a gene: 9. The length of the CDR3 is 16 residues.

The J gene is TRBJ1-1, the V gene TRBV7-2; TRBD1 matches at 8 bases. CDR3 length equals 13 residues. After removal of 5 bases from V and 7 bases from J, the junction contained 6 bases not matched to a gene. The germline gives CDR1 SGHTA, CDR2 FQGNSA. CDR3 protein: CASSRQGSLEAFF. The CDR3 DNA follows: TGTGCCAGCAGCCGACAGGGGTCCCTTGAAGCTTTCTTT.

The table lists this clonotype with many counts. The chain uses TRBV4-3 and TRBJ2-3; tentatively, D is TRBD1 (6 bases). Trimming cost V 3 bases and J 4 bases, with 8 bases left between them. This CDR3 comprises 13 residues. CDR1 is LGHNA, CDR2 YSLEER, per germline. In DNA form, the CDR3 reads TGCGCCAGCAGCCAGGACAGACCAGATACGCAGTATTTT. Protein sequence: CASSQDRPDTQYF.

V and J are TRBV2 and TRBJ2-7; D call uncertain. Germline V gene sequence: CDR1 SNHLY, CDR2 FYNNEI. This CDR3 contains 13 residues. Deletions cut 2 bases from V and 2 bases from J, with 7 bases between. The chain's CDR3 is CASSEQVTYEQYF. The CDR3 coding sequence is TGTGCCAGCAGTGAACAGGTTACCTACGAGCAGTACTTC.

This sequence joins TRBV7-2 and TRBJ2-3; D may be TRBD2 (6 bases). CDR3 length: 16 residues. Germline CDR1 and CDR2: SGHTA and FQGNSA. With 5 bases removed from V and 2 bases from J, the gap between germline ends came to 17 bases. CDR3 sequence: CASSPGLSQNTDTQYF. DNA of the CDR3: TGTGCCAGCAGCCCGGGACTTTCGCAGAACACAGATACGCAGTATTTT.

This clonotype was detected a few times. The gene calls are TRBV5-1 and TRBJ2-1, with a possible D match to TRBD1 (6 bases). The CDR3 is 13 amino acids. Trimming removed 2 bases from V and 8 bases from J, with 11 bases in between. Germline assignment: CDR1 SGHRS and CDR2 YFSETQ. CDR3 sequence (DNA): TGCGCCAGCAGCTTCAACAGGGTACATGAGCAGTTCTTC. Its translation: CASSFNRVHEQFF.

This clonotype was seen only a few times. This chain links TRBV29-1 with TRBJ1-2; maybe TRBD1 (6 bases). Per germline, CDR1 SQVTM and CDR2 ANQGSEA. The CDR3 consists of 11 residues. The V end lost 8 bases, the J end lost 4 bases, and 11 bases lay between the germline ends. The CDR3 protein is CSSRGFYGYTF. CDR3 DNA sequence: TGCAGCTCCAGGGGATTCTATGGCTACACCTTC.

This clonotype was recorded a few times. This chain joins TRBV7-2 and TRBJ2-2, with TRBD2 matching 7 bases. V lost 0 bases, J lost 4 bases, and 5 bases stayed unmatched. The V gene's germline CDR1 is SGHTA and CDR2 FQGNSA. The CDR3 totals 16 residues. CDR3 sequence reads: CASSLARTRPTGELFF. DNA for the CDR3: TGTGCCAGCAGCTTAGCCAGGACTAGACCCACCGGGGAGCTGTTTTTT.

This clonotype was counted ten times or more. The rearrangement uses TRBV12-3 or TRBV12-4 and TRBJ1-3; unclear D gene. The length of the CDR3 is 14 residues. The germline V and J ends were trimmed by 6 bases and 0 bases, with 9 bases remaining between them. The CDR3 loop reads CASSATGSGNTIYF. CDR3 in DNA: TGTGCCAGCAGCGCTACGGGCTCTGGAAACACCATATATTTT.

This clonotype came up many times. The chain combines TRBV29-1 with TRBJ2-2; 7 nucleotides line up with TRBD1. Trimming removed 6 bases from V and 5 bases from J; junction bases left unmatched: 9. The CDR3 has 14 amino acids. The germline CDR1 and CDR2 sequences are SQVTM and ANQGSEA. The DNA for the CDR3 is TGCAGCGTCCTCACCCACAGGGGTACCGGGGAGCTGTTTTTT. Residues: CSVLTHRGTGELFF.

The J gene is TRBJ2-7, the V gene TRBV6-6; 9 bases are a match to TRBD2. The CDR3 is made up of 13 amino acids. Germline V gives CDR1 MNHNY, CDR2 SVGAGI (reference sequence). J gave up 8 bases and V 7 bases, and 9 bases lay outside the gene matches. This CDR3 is CASKRAGGYKQYF. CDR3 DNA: TGTGCCAGCAAACGAGCGGGGGGTTACAAGCAGTACTTC.

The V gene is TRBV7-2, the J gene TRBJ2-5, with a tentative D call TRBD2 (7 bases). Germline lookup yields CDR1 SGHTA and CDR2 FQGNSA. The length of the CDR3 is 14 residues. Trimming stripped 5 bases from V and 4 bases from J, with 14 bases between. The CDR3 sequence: CASSDTRGGETQYF. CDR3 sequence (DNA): TGTGCCAGCAGCGATACTAGGGGGGGAGAGACCCAGTACTTC.